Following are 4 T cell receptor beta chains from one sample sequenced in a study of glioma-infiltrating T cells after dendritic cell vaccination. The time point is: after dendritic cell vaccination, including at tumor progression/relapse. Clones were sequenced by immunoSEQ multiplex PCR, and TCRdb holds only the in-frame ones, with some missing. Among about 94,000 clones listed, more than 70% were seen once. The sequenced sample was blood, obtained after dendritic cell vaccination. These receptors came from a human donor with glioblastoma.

CDR3 amino acids: CASSPRRPYEQYF. The CDR3 DNA reads as TGTGCCAGCAGCCCCCGGAGGCCCTACGAGCAGTACTTC. V is TRBV27 and J is TRBJ2-7; D perhaps matches TRBD2 (5 bases). From germline, CDR1 is MNHEY and CDR2 SMNVEV (reference sequence). This CDR3 comprises 13 residues. V lost 6 bases to trimming and J lost 2 bases, with 11 bases between them.

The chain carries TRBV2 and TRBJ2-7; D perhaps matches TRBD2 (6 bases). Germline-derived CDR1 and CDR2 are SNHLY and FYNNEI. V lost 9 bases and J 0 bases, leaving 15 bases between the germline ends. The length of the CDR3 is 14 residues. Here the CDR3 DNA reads TGTGCCAGTCACGAGGGGCGGGGCTCCTACGAGCAGTACTTC. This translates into CASHEGRGSYEQYF.

In DNA, the CDR3 is TGCGCCAGCAGCCAAGGCCGGACAGGGGGATCCCGCACTGAAGCTTTCTTT. Translation: CASSQGRTGGSRTEAFF. The rearrangement uses TRBV4-1 and TRBJ1-1; TRBD1 matches at 10 bases. Per germline, CDR1 MGHRA and CDR2 YSYEKL. V lost 1 base, J lost 4 bases, and 9 bases stayed unmatched. CDR3 length equals 17 residues.

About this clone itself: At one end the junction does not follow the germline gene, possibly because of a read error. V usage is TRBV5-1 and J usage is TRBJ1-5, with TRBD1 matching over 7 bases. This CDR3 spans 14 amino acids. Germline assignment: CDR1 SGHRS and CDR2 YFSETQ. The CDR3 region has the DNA TGCGCCGGCAGAGCAGGGACAGACAATCAGCCCCAGCATTTT. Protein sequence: CAGRAGTDNQPQHF.